This entry lists 8 T cell receptor beta chains sequenced from one sample in a study of regulatory T cells in long-lasting Graves disease. Time point: newly diagnosed GD, antithyroid drugs for less than 3 months. With RNA extracted from PBMCs as input, the TCR library was made. Building the TCR beta libraries relied on iRepertoire HTBI primers, and CDR3 regions underwent Arm-PCR. TCRdb reprocessed the multiplex PCR reads with MiXCR, giving one entry per CDR3 protein. The repertoire includes roughly 500,000 distinct CDR3 sequences, about 12% of them detected once, and around 10% sits in the top ten. These same records also appear under a second study, on T cells in Graves' hyperthyroidism and ophthalmopathy.

The material was peripheral blood mononuclear cells (PBMCs), obtained at new diagnosis, from a patient treated with antithyroid drugs. These receptors were obtained from a woman aged 25 to 39 with Graves disease.

This clonotype was seen a few times. The chain employs TRBV20-1 and TRBJ1-6; TRBD1 agrees at 9 bases. J was trimmed by 9 bases and V by 0 bases; bases with no gene match: 6. CDR1 DFQATT and CDR2 SNEGSKA come from the germline V gene (reference sequence). The CDR3 covers 15 residues. CDR3: CSARDSGTGSSPLHF. CDR3 DNA sequence: TGCAGTGCTAGAGATAGCGGGACAGGGTCTTCACCCCTCCACTTT.

This clonotype was seen more than once but under ten times. The V and J genes are TRBV5-4 and TRBJ2-5; D gene uncertain. V lost 0 bases and J lost 5, with 11 bases in between. Germline V gene sequence: CDR1 SGHNT, CDR2 YYREEE (reference sequence). This CDR3 region has 14 residues. The CDR3 DNA sequence: TGTGCCAGCAGCTTGGCCTACAGTGGGGAGACCCAGTACTTC. It encodes CASSLAYSGETQYF.

The chain carries TRBV12-3 or TRBV12-4 and TRBJ2-6; D gene unclear. The V end lost 2 bases, the J end lost 0 bases, and 14 bases lay between the germline ends. The CDR3 covers 18 residues. The CDR3: CASSLRVLLSSGANVLTF. The CDR3 bases are TGTGCCAGCAGTTTAAGGGTGTTATTGAGCTCTGGGGCCAACGTCCTGACTTTC.

This chain uses TRBV6-1 with TRBJ2-1, with D unresolved. CDR3 length: 14 amino acids. Trimming shortened V by 5 bases and J by 6 bases, and 14 bases separated the two germline ends. In germline, CDR1 is MNHNS, CDR2 SASEGT. The chain's CDR3 is CASSLRLSVNEQFF. In nucleotides, the CDR3 is TGTGCCAGCAGTCTTAGGCTCAGCGTCAATGAGCAGTTCTTC.

This clonotype has a count of ten or more. The chain recombines TRBV2 with TRBJ1-6; D unclear. CDR1 and CDR2 from the germline V gene are SNHLY and FYNNEI. Trimming took off 8 bases at V and 6 bases at J, with 14 bases between the two ends. The CDR3 length is 14 residues. As DNA, the CDR3 is TGTGCCAGCGGTCCTTGGGCGAGTAATTCACCCCTCCACTTT. Translating gives CASGPWASNSPLHF.

The chain couples TRBV4-1 to TRBJ1-6, with TRBD1 matching over 7 bases. V lost 2 bases to trimming and J lost 9 bases; unmatched junction nucleotides: 4. The CDR3 spans 14 residues. Germline-derived CDR1 and CDR2 are MGHRA and YSYEKL. The CDR3 bases are TGCGCCAGCAGCCAAAGGTCAGGGGGTTCACCCCTCCACTTT. Translation: CASSQRSGGSPLHF.

The chain employs TRBV9 and TRBJ2-1, with D possibly TRBD2 on 6 matching bases. The V end lost 1 base, the J end lost 8 bases, and 16 bases lay between the germline ends. Germline CDR1 reads SGDLS; CDR2 reads YYNGEE. The CDR3 loop spans 15 amino acids. CDR3 protein: CASSVTGVWRDEQFF. Written as DNA, the CDR3 is TGTGCCAGCAGCGTAACGGGAGTCTGGAGGGATGAGCAGTTCTTC.

Ten or more counts support this clonotype. J is TRBJ2-7 and V is TRBV20-1; TRBD2 agrees at 10 bases. Trimming at V came to 6 bases and at J to 2 bases, leaving 10 bases not matched to a gene. The CDR3 is 15 residues long. The germline V gene has CDR1 DFQATT and CDR2 SNEGSKA (reference sequence). CDR3 sequence reads: CSAKPRLAGAYEQYF. The CDR3 DNA reads TGCAGTGCGAAGCCTCGACTAGCGGGCGCCTACGAGCAGTACTTC.